The 30 T cell receptor beta chains below were found in one sample sequenced in a study of T cell responses to AZD1222 COVID-19 vaccine. Profiling relied on immunoSEQ multiplex PCR, and the TCRdb table lists in-frame clones only, not all of them. The sample lists approximately 91,000 clones, around nine tenths occurring once. The sequences come from peripheral blood, collected on day 0 of AZD1222 vaccination. These receptor sequences come from an adult in good health.

The chain recombines TRBV9 with TRBJ2-7; TRBD1 aligns across 9 bases. This CDR3 contains 15 residues. J gave up 1 base and V 2 bases, and 4 bases lay outside the gene matches. Germline V lookup: CDR1 SGDLS, CDR2 YYNGEE. The CDR3 loop reads CASSVAGQGSYEQYF. The CDR3 DNA reads as TGTGCCAGCAGCGTGGCGGGACAGGGATCCTACGAGCAGTACTTC.

The V gene is TRBV7-9, the J gene TRBJ2-5; D remains unclear. The CDR3 spans 15 residues. The V gene lost 3 bases and the J gene lost 1 base, with 12 bases spanning the gap. Looked up from germline, CDR1 is SEHNR and CDR2 is FQNEAQ (reference sequence). DNA for the CDR3: TGTGCCAGCAGCTTTAACGGACCTGTCCAAGAGACCCAGTACTTC. The encoded protein is CASSFNGPVQETQYF.

The rearrangement uses TRBV4-2 and TRBJ1-2; D gene ambiguous. The CDR3 runs to 14 residues. Trimming removed 0 bases from V and 7 bases from J, with 12 bases in between. CDR1 LGHNA and CDR2 YNFKEQ come from the germline V gene. CDR3 bases: TGTGCCAGCAGCCAAGATTTGGCCGACGCTGGCTACACCTTC. Protein sequence: CASSQDLADAGYTF.

V gene TRBV7-8 combines with J gene TRBJ2-2; tentative D call: TRBD1 (5 bases). The CDR3 is made up of 20 amino acids. Trimming removed 2 bases at V and 1 base at J, with 23 bases between. The germline gives CDR1 SGHVS, CDR2 FQNEAQ. The CDR3 nucleotides are TGTGCCAGCAGCTTATACGCCCACGCAGGACAACCCCAGAACACCGGGGAGCTGTTTTTT. Translation: CASSLYAHAGQPQNTGELFF.

This clone turned up a few times. The chain uses TRBV6-5 and TRBJ1-4; 7 bases are shared with TRBD1. Germline V gene data show CDR1 as MNHEY and CDR2 as SVGAGI. V trimming: 5 bases; J trimming: 6 bases; junction bases outside the gene matches: 9. This CDR3 has 15 residues. In DNA, the CDR3 is TGTGCCAGCAGTACCAGGACAGGTCAGGATGAAAAACTGTTTTTT. It specifies CASSTRTGQDEKLFF.

The chain carries TRBV2 and TRBJ1-1; 9 bases are a match to TRBD1. Germline CDR1 SNHLY, CDR2 FYNNEI. The CDR3 totals 15 residues. Unmatched junction bases numbered 5, after V lost 6 bases and J lost 0 bases. The CDR3 region is CASRAQGALNTEAFF. CDR3 sequence (DNA): TGTGCCAGCAGAGCACAGGGGGCCCTGAACACTGAAGCTTTCTTT.

This clone has more than one count but fewer than ten. This sequence joins TRBV19 and TRBJ1-1; maybe TRBD1 (5 bases). Trimming cost V 5 bases and J 1 base, with 20 bases left between them. The CDR3 sequence is 17 residues long. Germline V CDR1 and CDR2: LNHDA, SQIVND (reference sequence). CDR3 DNA sequence: TGTGCCAGTAGTCTATCACGTGGGGCGCCGCAGAACACTGAAGCTTTCTTT. This codes for CASSLSRGAPQNTEAFF.

V gene TRBV6-5 combines with J gene TRBJ2-5; D might be TRBD1 or TRBD2, each matching 5 bases. This CDR3 region has 14 residues. V shed 8 bases and J shed 5 bases, with 18 bases lying between them. Germline lookup yields CDR1 MNHEY and CDR2 SVGAGI. This CDR3 reads CASRRTGLRETQYF. CDR3 in DNA: TGTGCCAGCCGACGGACGGGGCTCCGCGAGACCCAGTACTTC.

The J gene is TRBJ2-7, the V gene TRBV5-4, with 7 positions matching TRBD1. This CDR3 is built from 20 residues. Germline CDR1 and CDR2: SGHNT and YYREEE (reference sequence). J gave up 6 bases and V 4 bases, and 28 bases lay outside the gene matches. The CDR3 loop reads CASSINRGSRPSTILAEQYF. Written as DNA, the CDR3 is TGTGCCAGCAGCATTAACAGGGGTAGCCGTCCATCTACGATTTTGGCCGAGCAGTACTTC.

This chain uses TRBV7-2 with TRBJ1-6; TRBD1 is a possible D gene (5 bases). Germline V gene lookup returns CDR1 SGHTA and CDR2 FQGNSA. The CDR3 runs 17 residues. Trimming left V 4 bases short and J 5 bases short, with 18 bases between. The CDR3 nucleotides are TGTGCCAGCAGCTGGACCCGACAGACTAACGATAATTCACCCCTCCACTTT. The encoded protein is CASSWTRQTNDNSPLHF.

This clone appeared a few times. The CDR3 coding sequence is TGTGCCAGCAGCAACACGGGACAGGGTAGTTACGAGCAGTACTTC. Translation gives CASSNTGQGSYEQYF. The V gene is TRBV7-7, the J gene TRBJ2-7; 9 nucleotides align to TRBD1. Unmatched junction bases numbered 9, after V lost 5 bases and J lost 4 bases. CDR1 SSHAT and CDR2 FNYEAQ come from the germline V gene (reference sequence). The CDR3 is made up of 15 amino acids.

The chain employs TRBV24-1 and TRBJ2-1; 12 nucleotides line up with TRBD2. J lost 7 bases, V lost 3 bases, and 9 bases had no gene match. Looked up from germline, CDR1 is KGHDR and CDR2 is SFDVKD. The CDR3 is 17 residues long. The CDR3 DNA reads as TGTGCCACCAGTGATGTGTCTAGCGGGGGGGCGAGTAATGAGCAGTTCTTC. This encodes CATSDVSSGGASNEQFF.

The V call is TRBV5-1, the J call TRBJ2-7; a possible D gene is TRBD2 (7 bases). Germline values: CDR1 SGHRS, CDR2 YFSETQ. V gave up 4 bases and J gave up 1 base, with 15 bases separating them. This CDR3 region has 15 residues. As DNA, the CDR3 is TGCGCCAGCAGCCCACCGGGGGGCAGATCCTACGAGCAGTACTTC. Translating gives CASSPPGGRSYEQYF.

The DNA for the CDR3 is TGTGCCAGTAGGTCAAAGGCTTATAATTCACCCCTCCACTTT. It translates to CASRSKAYNSPLHF. V is TRBV19 and J is TRBJ1-6; D unresolved. This CDR3 comprises 14 residues. In germline, CDR1 is LNHDA, CDR2 SQIVND (reference sequence). The ends were cut back, 6 bases at V and 4 bases at J, with 10 bases in the middle.

In regard to this clone: Other nucleotide sequences from this sample produce the same CDR3. V gene TRBV5-1 combines with J gene TRBJ2-7; D is unclear. Trimming removed 0 bases from V and 0 bases from J, with 7 bases in between. The CDR3 loop spans 14 amino acids. Germline V gene lookup returns CDR1 SGHRS and CDR2 YFSETQ. As DNA, the CDR3 is TGCGCCAGCAGCTTGGCATGGAGCTCCTACGAGCAGTACTTC. Translated, it gives CASSLAWSSYEQYF.

The CDR3 coding sequence is TGTGCCAGCAGCCCTTGGGGGAATGAAAAACTGTTTTTT. As protein: CASSPWGNEKLFF. The chain carries TRBV3-1 (or the pseudogene TRBV3-2) and TRBJ1-4; a possible D gene is TRBD1 (5 bases). This CDR3 comprises 13 residues. Germline lookup yields CDR1 LGHDT and CDR2 YNNKEL (reference sequence). Trimming left V 4 bases short and J 5 bases short, with 8 bases between.

V gene TRBV21-1 combines with J gene TRBJ2-1; the listed D gene, TRBD1, was not tested against the DNA. TRBV21-1 is a documented pseudogene. The CDR3 sequence is 15 residues long. The CDR3 nucleotides are TGTGCCAGCACCCGGCCCCGTAGGGGATACAATGAGCAGTTCTTC. Its translation is CASTRPRRGYNEQFF.

The chain joins TRBV24-1 to TRBJ2-7; either TRBD1 or TRBD2 may fit D (5 bases each). Trimming took off 4 bases at V and 5 bases at J, with 8 bases between the two ends. Germline loops: CDR1 KGHDR, CDR2 SFDVKD. The CDR3 loop spans 12 amino acids. The DNA of the CDR3 is TGTGCCACCAGTGAGAGGGACCACGAGCAGTACTTC. It yields the protein CATSERDHEQYF.

The chain combines TRBV4-2 with TRBJ1-6; possible D gene TRBD1, 6 bases. Trimming removed 1 base at V and 7 bases at J, with 8 bases between. The germline V gene encodes CDR1 LGHNA and CDR2 YNFKEQ. The CDR3 has 14 residues. CDR3 protein: CASSQGQENSPLHF. The CDR3 DNA reads TGTGCCAGCAGCCAAGGACAGGAAAATTCACCCCTCCACTTT.

The gene calls are TRBV5-5 and TRBJ1-2; D not certain. CDR3 length equals 13 residues. V gave up 5 bases and J gave up 4 bases, with 12 bases separating them. From germline, CDR1 is SGHKS and CDR2 YYEKEE (reference sequence). CDR3: CASSTSPGYGYTF. In DNA form, the CDR3 reads TGTGCCAGCAGTACGAGCCCCGGCTATGGCTACACCTTC.

The rearrangement uses TRBV6-5 and TRBJ2-7; 12 nucleotides align to TRBD2. There are 15 residues in the CDR3. The V segment lost 6 bases and the J segment 7 bases; nucleotides outside the gene matches: 10. Germline loops: CDR1 MNHEY, CDR2 SVGAGI. The CDR3 is CASSQGSGLAGEQYF. CDR3 coding DNA: TGTGCCAGCAGCCAGGGAAGTGGACTAGCGGGGGAGCAGTACTTC.

The chain is built from TRBV7-2 and TRBJ1-6, with 7 bases that match TRBD1. Germline V gene lookup returns CDR1 SGHTA and CDR2 FQGNSA. Trimming removed 1 base from V and 7 bases from J; junction bases left unmatched: 4. The CDR3 has 15 residues. CDR3 sequence reads: CASSLGRGENSPLHF. The CDR3, as DNA: TGTGCCAGCAGCTTAGGCAGGGGGGAAAATTCACCCCTCCACTTT.

This chain uses TRBV6-5 with TRBJ1-2; D is possibly TRBD1 (5 bases). V lost 1 base and J 2 bases, leaving 8 bases between the germline ends. Germline loops: CDR1 MNHEY, CDR2 SVGAGI. CDR3 length: 14 residues. CDR3 sequence: CASSYFGANYGYTF. As DNA, the CDR3 is TGTGCCAGCAGTTACTTCGGGGCGAACTATGGCTACACCTTC.

The rearrangement links TRBV18 to TRBJ1-1, with D maybe TRBD1 (6 bases). In germline, CDR1 is KGHSH, CDR2 LQKENI. Trimming left V 1 base short and J 3 bases short, with 12 bases between. The CDR3 has 15 amino acids. The DNA for the CDR3 is TGTGCCAGCTCACCACTCAGGGAGGGGGACACTGAAGCTTTCTTT. This sequence encodes CASSPLREGDTEAFF. Looking up the rest from reference TRBV18 and TRBJ1-1 gives the full variable domain: NAGVMQNPRHLVRRRGQEARLRCSPMKGHSHVYWYRQLPEEGLKFMVYLQKENIIDESGMPKERFSAEFPKEGPSILRIQQVVRGDSAAYFCASSPLREGDTEAFFGQGTRLTVV.

This sequence joins TRBV28 and TRBJ2-1, with TRBD2 matching over 13 bases. The V and J ends lost 6 bases and 12 bases, in that order; junction bases with no gene match: 11. This CDR3 contains 15 residues. Germline V gives CDR1 MDHEN, CDR2 SYDVKM. The CDR3 here is CASSRTSGGAVAQFF. The DNA of the CDR3 is TGTGCCAGCAGCCGGACTAGCGGGGGAGCCGTGGCGCAGTTCTTC.

This clone was observed a single time. The gene calls are TRBV9 and TRBJ2-1, with TRBD2 identical over 7 bases. Germline assignment: CDR1 SGDLS and CDR2 YYNGEE. The CDR3 extends over 17 amino acids. V gave up 0 bases and J gave up 6 bases; unmatched junction bases: 12. This CDR3 reads CASSVGLRAGDANEQFF. For the CDR3, the DNA is TGTGCCAGCAGCGTAGGTTTGAGGGCGGGGGATGCCAATGAGCAGTTCTTC. The full variable domain, in which reference TRBV9 and TRBJ2-1 provide the parts outside the CDR3, is DSGVTQTPKHLITATGQRVTLRCSPRSGDLSVYWYQQSLDQGLQFLIQYYNGEERAKGNILERFSAQQFPDLHSELNLSSLELGDSALYFCASSVGLRAGDANEQFFGPGTRLTVL.

The CDR3 DNA sequence: TGCGCCAGCAGCTTAGCGGGGGGGCTAACCTACGAGCAGTACTTC. As protein: CASSLAGGLTYEQYF. The rearrangement joins TRBV5-1 to TRBJ2-7; 10 bases align to TRBD2. This CDR3 region has 15 residues. With V trimmed by 2 bases and J by 2 bases, 4 bases remained unmatched. CDR1 and CDR2 from the germline V gene are SGHRS and YFSETQ.

V and J are TRBV9 and TRBJ1-6, with D unresolved. The germline gives CDR1 SGDLS, CDR2 YYNGEE. V lost 0 bases, J lost 7 bases, and 11 bases lay in between. This CDR3 has 15 residues. For the CDR3, the DNA is TGTGCCAGCAGCGTAGAAATGAGAAACAATTCACCCCTCCACTTT. Residues: CASSVEMRNNSPLHF.

The genes are TRBV6-4 and TRBJ2-3; TRBD2 aligns across 8 bases. The trim removed 6 bases at V and 0 bases at J, leaving 2 bases unmatched. The CDR3 extends over 14 amino acids. The germline V gene encodes CDR1 MRHNA and CDR2 SNTAGT. CDR3 region: CASSLAGSTDTQYF. Here the CDR3 DNA reads TGTGCCAGCAGCTTAGCGGGGAGCACAGATACGCAGTATTTT.

This rearrangement joins TRBV7-2 to TRBJ2-5; D possibly matches TRBD1 or TRBD2 (7 bases each). The CDR3 consists of 13 residues. V gave up 6 bases and J gave up 4 bases, with 12 bases separating them. The germline gives CDR1 SGHTA, CDR2 FQGNSA. CDR3 in amino acids: CASRAGGVETQYF. Here the CDR3 DNA reads TGTGCCAGCAGAGCAGGGGGGGTAGAGACCCAGTACTTC.